These 16 T cell receptor beta chains were all obtained from the same sample, sequenced in a study of blood T cell repertoires in COVID-19. Here immunoSEQ multiplex PCR was the method, and the copy in TCRdb shows in-frame clones only, minus some. The sample yields approximately 470,000 clones, around 90% seen once. Sequenced input: PBMCs or T cells enriched from blood (not recorded which). The receptors originated from a woman under 30 who had recovered from COVID-19.

The chain recombines TRBV3-1 (or the pseudogene TRBV3-2) with TRBJ2-7; the match to TRBD1 covers 9 bases. Germline loops: CDR1 LGHDT, CDR2 YNNKEL (reference sequence). The CDR3 consists of 14 residues. V dropped 4 bases and J dropped 6; count of bases not matched to a gene: 7. For the CDR3, the DNA is TGTGCCAGCAGCCGAGGACAGGGGTCGGCCGAGCAGTACTTC. Protein product: CASSRGQGSAEQYF.

CDR3 sequence (DNA): TGTGCCACCGTACCAACAGGGGCCCAAGAGACCCAGTACTTC. The encoded protein is CATVPTGAQETQYF. The chain uses TRBV10-3 and TRBJ2-5; 7 nucleotides line up with TRBD1. The V and J ends lost 10 bases and 1 base, in that order; junction bases with no gene match: 9. Germline loops: CDR1 ENHRY, CDR2 SYGVKD. CDR3 size: 14 residues.

The rearrangement joins TRBV5-4 to TRBJ2-5; TRBD2 agrees at 15 bases. The germline CDR1 and CDR2 sequences are SGHNT and YYREEE (reference sequence). J lost 5 bases, V lost 4 bases, and 12 bases had no gene match. CDR3 length: 18 residues. CDR3 sequence: CASSVGLAGGPVKETQYF. CDR3 coding DNA: TGTGCCAGCAGCGTCGGACTAGCGGGGGGGCCAGTTAAGGAGACCCAGTACTTC.

V gene TRBV5-5 combines with J gene TRBJ1-6; the D gene is possibly TRBD1 (6 bases). CDR3 length equals 16 residues. CDR1 is SGHKS and CDR2 is YYEKEE in the germline V gene (reference sequence). V lost 3 bases and J lost 7, with 17 bases in between. Here the CDR3 reads CASSSQEDRANSPLHF. The CDR3 DNA follows: TGTGCCAGCAGCTCACAGGAGGACAGAGCCAATTCACCCCTCCACTTT.

The gene calls are TRBV3-1 (or the pseudogene TRBV3-2) and TRBJ1-2; 9 positions agree with TRBD1. Germline assignment: CDR1 LGHDT and CDR2 YNNKEL (reference sequence). V shed 4 bases, J shed 3 bases, and the junction held 6 bases outside the gene matches. The CDR3 loop spans 15 amino acids. As DNA, the CDR3 is TGTGCCAGCAGCCCTCGGGACAGGGTGGACTATGGCTACACCTTC. Its translation: CASSPRDRVDYGYTF.

V and J are TRBV11-3 and TRBJ1-1; 7 bases are shared with TRBD1. CDR3 length equals 16 residues. Germline assignment: CDR1 SGHNT and CDR2 YENEEA. V lost 2 bases, J lost 4 bases, and 10 bases stayed unmatched. This CDR3 reads CASSLPPTGKGTEAFF. DNA for the CDR3: TGTGCCAGCAGCTTACCTCCGACAGGGAAGGGCACTGAAGCTTTCTTT.

V gene TRBV6-6 combines with J gene TRBJ1-5; a possible D gene is TRBD1 (6 bases). The CDR3 contains 14 residues. CDR1 and CDR2 (germline): MNHNY, SVGAGI (reference sequence). Trimming removed 6 bases from V and 6 bases from J, with 15 bases in between. CDR3 sequence (DNA): TGTGCCAGCAGGGGGCAGGGGATCGGTCAGCCCCAGCATTTT. This encodes CASRGQGIGQPQHF.

This chain uses TRBV19 with TRBJ1-5; tentatively, D is TRBD1 (6 bases). The CDR3 is 12 residues long. V was shortened by 1 base and J by 11 bases, with 9 bases between the two germline ends. Germline V gene sequence: CDR1 LNHDA, CDR2 SQIVND (reference sequence). The chain's CDR3 is CASSIGDTAQHF. As DNA, the CDR3 is TGTGCCAGTAGTATAGGGGACACGGCCCAGCATTTT.

The chain joins TRBV21-1 to TRBJ1-1; the table names TRBD1, a call not compared with the DNA. TRBV21-1 is a pseudogene. The CDR3 is 17 amino acids. The CDR3 here is CASSKEGTGGMNTEAFF. The CDR3 region has the DNA TGTGCCAGCAGCAAAGAAGGAACAGGCGGCATGAACACTGAAGCTTTCTTT.

The V and J genes are TRBV5-1 and TRBJ2-7, with 11 nucleotides matching TRBD1. V dropped 4 bases and J dropped 3; count of bases not matched to a gene: 9. The CDR3 has 16 amino acids. Germline lookup yields CDR1 SGHRS and CDR2 YFSETQ. CDR3 in DNA: TGCGCCAGCAGCCAGACTACCGGGACAGGGGGCTACGAGCAGTACTTC. As protein: CASSQTTGTGGYEQYF.

The chain joins TRBV30 to TRBJ1-5; D may be TRBD1 (5 bases). The germline gives CDR1 GTSNPN, CDR2 SVGIG (reference sequence). CDR3 length equals 15 residues. V lost 2 bases and J 3 bases, leaving 14 bases between the germline ends. The CDR3 nucleotides read TGTGCCTGGAGTTATGGTAGGACAATCAATCAGCCCCAGCATTTT. It is translated as CAWSYGRTINQPQHF. Using reference TRBV30 and TRBJ1-5 for the parts outside the CDR3, the full variable domain is SQTIHQWPATLVQPVGSPLSLECTVEGTSNPNLYWYRQAAGRGLQLLFYSVGIGQISSEVPQNLSASRPQDRQFILSSKKLLLSDSGFYLCAWSYGRTINQPQHFGDGTRLSIL.

V gene TRBV2 combines with J gene TRBJ1-5; a possible D gene is TRBD1 (5 bases). Germline CDR1 SNHLY, CDR2 FYNNEI. Trimming cost V 5 bases and J 1 base, with 9 bases left between them. The CDR3 sequence is 14 residues long. The CDR3 DNA sequence: TGTGCCAGCAGTCTAGGGGAAAGCAATCAGCCCCAGCATTTT. Translating gives CASSLGESNQPQHF. Full variable domain (outside the CDR3, taken from reference TRBV2 and TRBJ1-5): EPEVTQTPSHQVTQMGQEVILRCVPISNHLYFYWYRQILGQKVEFLVSFYNNEISEKSEIFDDQFSVERPDGSNFTLKIRSTKLEDSAMYFCASSLGESNQPQHFGDGTRLSIL.

This chain uses TRBV10-3 with TRBJ1-2; D not resolved. This CDR3 has 17 amino acids. Germline V gene lookup returns CDR1 ENHRY and CDR2 SYGVKD. The ends were cut back, 0 bases at V and 4 bases at J, with 18 bases in the middle. This CDR3 reads CAISESRTTLDPYGYTF. The CDR3 nucleotides read TGTGCCATCAGTGAGTCGAGAACTACTTTGGATCCCTATGGCTACACCTTC.

V gene TRBV30 combines with J gene TRBJ2-1, with D possibly being TRBD2 (5 bases). The CDR3 covers 15 residues. Per the germline V gene, CDR1 is GTSNPN and CDR2 is SVGIG (reference sequence). Trimming removed 0 bases at V and 4 bases at J, with 13 bases between. The CDR3 is CAWSVLERFYNEQFF. For the CDR3, the DNA is TGTGCCTGGAGTGTACTCGAGCGGTTTTACAATGAGCAGTTCTTC.

V usage is TRBV6-5 and J usage is TRBJ2-7, with a weak D call TRBD2 (5 bases). Looked up from germline, CDR1 is MNHEY and CDR2 is SVGAGI. Trimming stripped 5 bases from V and 5 bases from J, with 13 bases between. This CDR3 has 13 residues. CDR3 nucleotides: TGTGCCAGCAGTCCGAGGGTTGTGGACGAGCAGTACTTC. This translates into CASSPRVVDEQYF.

The rearrangement links TRBV19 to TRBJ2-7; D is uncertain. V was pared by 3 bases and J by 0 bases, with 9 bases between. The CDR3 covers 14 residues. From germline, CDR1 is LNHDA and CDR2 SQIVND (reference sequence). CDR3 nucleotide sequence: TGTGCCAGTAGTATGCAGTTCGACTCCTACGAGCAGTACTTC. Its translation: CASSMQFDSYEQYF.